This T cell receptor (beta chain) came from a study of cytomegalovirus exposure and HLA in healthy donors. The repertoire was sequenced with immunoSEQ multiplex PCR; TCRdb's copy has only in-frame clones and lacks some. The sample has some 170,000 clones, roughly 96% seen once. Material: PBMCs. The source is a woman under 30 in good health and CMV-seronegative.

CDR3 protein: CASSPGTGVGNTIYF. Here the CDR3 DNA reads TGCGCCAGCAGCCCCGGGACAGGGGTTGGAAACACCATATATTTT. The chain couples TRBV5-1 to TRBJ1-3; 10 bases agree with TRBD1. Germline assignment: CDR1 SGHRS and CDR2 YFSETQ. With V trimmed by 4 bases and J by 3 bases, 4 bases remained unmatched. The CDR3 contains 15 residues.